This entry describes one T cell receptor beta chain. This sample stems from a study of technical replicates of blood from a few donors. Germline CDR1 is PRHDT and CDR2 is FYEKMQ (reference sequence). V gave up 0 bases and J gave up 6 bases; unmatched junction bases: 4. There are 14 residues in the CDR3. Profiled with immunoSEQ multiplex PCR; TCRdb holds only in-frame clones, not every one. The sample yields 51,000 or so clones, 80% to 95% seen once. The material sequenced was PBMCs. V gene TRBV13 combines with J gene TRBJ1-2, with TRBD1 matching over 7 bases. This TCR was sampled from a human donor in good health. Some clones in this sample may be carry-over from other donors' samples. The CDR3: CASSLGPGGNGYTF. In nucleotides, the CDR3 is TGTGCCAGCAGCTTAGGCCCAGGGGGGAATGGCTACACCTTC.